This TCR beta chain derives from a study of cytomegalovirus exposure and HLA in healthy donors. Vbeta (60) and Jbeta (13) primers were used in the PCR. Measured with immunoSEQ multiplex PCR; TCRdb has only the in-frame clones, and not every one. The sample contains roughly 200,000 clones, around 80% of which appear only once. Sequencing was performed on PBMCs. This clonotype was obtained from a woman in her fifties or sixties in good health and CMV-seropositive.

The DNA of the CDR3 is TGCGCCAGCAGCTTGGGTCGGGGCTCTTGGGGGGACACTGAAGCTTTCTTT. Translated: CASSLGRGSWGDTEAFF. This rearrangement joins TRBV5-1 to TRBJ1-1; the D gene is possibly TRBD1 (5 bases). The germline gives CDR1 SGHRS, CDR2 YFSETQ. V lost 0 bases, J lost 3 bases, and 18 bases lay in between. The CDR3 is 17 residues long.